Listed here are 14 T cell receptor beta chains from one sample, sequenced in a study of shared clonotypes between healthy human individuals. The repertoire was sequenced with immunoSEQ multiplex PCR; TCRdb's copy has only in-frame clones and lacks some. The data hold roughly 530,000 clones, with almost 97% observed a single time. Sequencing was performed on naive CD4+ T cells sorted from blood. Regarding subset: CD45RA+ positively selected. Receptor source: a woman aged 25-40 years in good health.

V gene TRBV28 combines with J gene TRBJ2-7; 8 bases align to TRBD1. CDR1 and CDR2 from the germline V gene are MDHEN and SYDVKM. The J segment lost 6 bases and the V segment lost 5 bases, leaving 9 bases of the junction unmatched. The length of the CDR3 is 14 residues. The CDR3 sequence: CASSPEDREGEQYF. Here the CDR3 DNA reads TGTGCCAGCAGTCCGGAGGACAGGGAAGGCGAGCAGTACTTC.

This clone was seen once. V usage is TRBV19 and J usage is TRBJ1-6; D ambiguous. Per germline, CDR1 LNHDA and CDR2 SQIVND (reference sequence). Trimming left V 9 bases short and J 9 bases short, with 15 bases between. This CDR3 region has 13 residues. The CDR3 region is CASREEQISPLHF. The CDR3 coding sequence is TGTGCCAGCCGGGAAGAGCAGATTTCACCCCTCCACTTT.

This clone has only one observation. The V and J genes are TRBV11-3 and TRBJ2-7, with D perhaps given as TRBD1 or TRBD2 (5 bases each). The CDR3 is 13 amino acids. Germline values: CDR1 SGHNT, CDR2 YENEEA. Trimming took off 0 bases at V and 6 bases at J, with 9 bases between the two ends. For the CDR3, the DNA is TGTGCCAGCAGCTTAGAAGGGACCACCGAGCAGTACTTC. Its translation is CASSLEGTTEQYF.

The chain joins TRBV18 to TRBJ2-7; 14 positions agree with TRBD2. V shed 4 bases, J shed 9 bases, and the junction held 8 bases outside the gene matches. Germline-derived CDR1 and CDR2 are KGHSH and LQKENI. There are 15 residues in the CDR3. For the CDR3, the DNA is TGTGCCAGCTCACAGCCGGGACTAGCGGGAGCTCTGCAGTACTTC. It specifies CASSQPGLAGALQYF.

The chain couples TRBV20-1 to TRBJ2-7; D not certain. The CDR3 consists of 11 residues. Looked up from germline, CDR1 is DFQATT and CDR2 is SNEGSKA (reference sequence). V was clipped by 4 bases and J by 5 bases, with 9 bases between them. The CDR3 sequence: CSATSPDEQYF. The CDR3 nucleotides are TGCAGTGCTACAAGTCCTGACGAGCAGTACTTC.

The J gene is TRBJ2-7, the V gene TRBV28; TRBD2 is a possible D gene (5 bases). The CDR3 loop spans 14 amino acids. The germline gives CDR1 MDHEN, CDR2 SYDVKM. The V end lost 2 bases, the J end lost 0 bases, and 8 bases lay between the germline ends. As DNA, the CDR3 is TGTGCCAGCAGTTTACCGGCGGGCTCCTACGAGCAGTACTTC. As protein: CASSLPAGSYEQYF.

The V gene is TRBV4-2, the J gene TRBJ1-1; no definite D call. The V gene's germline CDR1 is LGHNA and CDR2 YNFKEQ. The CDR3 spans 12 residues. V was pared by 4 bases and J by 3 bases, with 6 bases between. The CDR3 loop is CASSRRDTEAFF. In nucleotides, the CDR3 is TGTGCCAGCAGCCGTCGGGACACTGAAGCTTTCTTT.

This clone was seen a handful of times. The chain links TRBV10-3 to TRBJ2-7, with D maybe TRBD1 (6 bases). Looked up from germline, CDR1 is ENHRY and CDR2 is SYGVKD. The CDR3 has 15 residues. V was pared by 1 base and J by 0 bases, with 10 bases between. Here the CDR3 DNA reads TGTGCCATCAGTGAGTATGGACAGTACTCCTACGAGCAGTACTTC. This codes for CAISEYGQYSYEQYF.

The rearrangement joins TRBV6-5 to TRBJ2-5; unclear D gene. The ends were cut back, 5 bases at V and 5 bases at J, with 6 bases in the middle. The CDR3 length is 11 residues. The germline CDR1 and CDR2 sequences are MNHEY and SVGAGI. The CDR3 DNA reads as TGTGCCAGCAGTGAAAGCGAGACCCAGTACTTC. It encodes CASSESETQYF.

This rearrangement joins TRBV4-2 to TRBJ2-7; D call uncertain. From germline, CDR1 is LGHNA and CDR2 YNFKEQ. This CDR3 contains 16 residues. V gave up 1 base and J gave up 3 bases, with 16 bases separating them. DNA of the CDR3: TGTGCCAGCAGCCAAGGAGTGGGTTTCCTCCTCTACGAGCAGTACTTC. Translated: CASSQGVGFLLYEQYF.

This chain links TRBV5-8 with TRBJ1-2; no clear D. The CDR3 is 15 amino acids. CDR1 and CDR2 (germline): SGHTS, YDEGEE. The V end was cut by 2 bases, the J end by 7 bases, with 18 bases between. CDR3 sequence (DNA): TGTGCCAGCAGCTTAGGTCGAACAGCTAACGGTGGCTACACCTTC. This gives the protein CASSLGRTANGGYTF.

The rearrangement links TRBV2 to TRBJ2-5, with TRBD2 matching 8 bases. V was clipped by 6 bases and J by 7 bases; unmatched bases: 10. The CDR3 has 14 amino acids. Germline lookup yields CDR1 SNHLY and CDR2 FYNNEI. CDR3 protein: CASRERSGGSTQYF. The CDR3 DNA follows: TGTGCCAGCAGGGAAAGGTCGGGGGGGTCGACCCAGTACTTC. The full variable domain, its missing parts supplied by reference TRBV2 and TRBJ2-5, is EPEVTQTPSHQVTQMGQEVILRCVPISNHLYFYWYRQILGQKVEFLVSFYNNEISEKSEIFDDQFSVERPDGSNFTLKIRSTKLEDSAMYFCASRERSGGSTQYFGPGTRLLVL.

This rearrangement joins TRBV2 to TRBJ1-1; D unclear. V lost 0 bases and J 0 bases, leaving 11 bases between the germline ends. Germline V gene lookup returns CDR1 SNHLY and CDR2 FYNNEI. The CDR3 is 16 residues long. CDR3 loop: CASSEALFSMNTEAFF. In DNA form, the CDR3 reads TGTGCCAGCAGTGAAGCTTTGTTTAGCATGAACACTGAAGCTTTCTTT.

The chain recombines TRBV6-5 with TRBJ2-7, with TRBD2 matching 13 bases. The trim removed 10 bases at V and 4 bases at J, leaving 10 bases unmatched. Germline assignment: CDR1 MNHEY and CDR2 SVGAGI. The CDR3 length is 15 residues. The CDR3: CATGYSTSGRYEQYF. The DNA of the CDR3 is TGTGCCACCGGTTACTCGACTAGCGGGAGGTACGAGCAGTACTTC.